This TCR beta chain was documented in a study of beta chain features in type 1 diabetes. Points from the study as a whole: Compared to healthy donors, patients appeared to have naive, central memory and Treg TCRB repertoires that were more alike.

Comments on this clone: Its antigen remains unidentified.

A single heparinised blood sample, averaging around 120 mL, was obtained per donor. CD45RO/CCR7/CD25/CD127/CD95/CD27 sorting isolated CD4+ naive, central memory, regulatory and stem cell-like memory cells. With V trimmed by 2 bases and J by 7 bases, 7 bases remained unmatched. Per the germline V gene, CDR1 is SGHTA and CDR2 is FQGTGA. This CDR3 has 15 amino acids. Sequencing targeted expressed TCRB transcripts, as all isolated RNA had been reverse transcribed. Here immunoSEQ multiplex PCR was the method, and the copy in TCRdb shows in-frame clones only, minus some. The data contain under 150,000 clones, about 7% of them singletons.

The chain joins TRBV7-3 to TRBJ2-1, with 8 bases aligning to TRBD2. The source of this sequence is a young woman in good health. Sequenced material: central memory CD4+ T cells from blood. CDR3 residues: CASSLVAGFSNEQFF. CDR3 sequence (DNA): TGTGCCAGCAGCTTAGTAGCGGGGTTTAGTAATGAGCAGTTCTTC.